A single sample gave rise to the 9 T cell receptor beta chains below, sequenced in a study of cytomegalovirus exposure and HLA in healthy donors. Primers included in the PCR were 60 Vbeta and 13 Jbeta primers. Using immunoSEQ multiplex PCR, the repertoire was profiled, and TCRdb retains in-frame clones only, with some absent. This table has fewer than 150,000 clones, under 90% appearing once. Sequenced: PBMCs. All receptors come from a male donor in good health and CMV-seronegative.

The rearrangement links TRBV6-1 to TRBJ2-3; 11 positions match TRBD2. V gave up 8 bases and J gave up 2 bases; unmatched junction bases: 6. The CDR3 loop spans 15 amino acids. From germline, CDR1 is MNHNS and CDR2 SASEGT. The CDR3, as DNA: TGTGCCAGCTCCGGGACTAGCGGCCTCACAGATACGCAGTATTTT. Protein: CASSGTSGLTDTQYF.

The CDR3 DNA reads as TGTGCCAGCAGCCACTTTACGGGGGGCTGGGAGACCCAGTACTTC. This gives the protein CASSHFTGGWETQYF. V and J are TRBV7-9 and TRBJ2-5, with D tentatively TRBD2 (7 bases). Trimming pared 5 bases from V and 5 bases from J, leaving 18 bases between. CDR3 length: 15 amino acids. CDR1 and CDR2 (germline): SEHNR, FQNEAQ (reference sequence).

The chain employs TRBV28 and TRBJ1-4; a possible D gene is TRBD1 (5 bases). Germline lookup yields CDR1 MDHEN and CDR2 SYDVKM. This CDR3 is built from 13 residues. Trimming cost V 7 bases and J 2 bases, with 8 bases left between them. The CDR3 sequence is CASNGGTNEKLFF. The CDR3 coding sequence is TGTGCCAGCAACGGGGGGACTAATGAAAAACTGTTTTTT.

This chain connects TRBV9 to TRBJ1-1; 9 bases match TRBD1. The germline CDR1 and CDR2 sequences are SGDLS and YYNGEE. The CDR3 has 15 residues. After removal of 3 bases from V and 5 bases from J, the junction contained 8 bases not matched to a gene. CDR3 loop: CASSAHRGPGTEAFF. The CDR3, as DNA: TGTGCCAGCAGCGCCCACAGGGGGCCGGGGACTGAAGCTTTCTTT.

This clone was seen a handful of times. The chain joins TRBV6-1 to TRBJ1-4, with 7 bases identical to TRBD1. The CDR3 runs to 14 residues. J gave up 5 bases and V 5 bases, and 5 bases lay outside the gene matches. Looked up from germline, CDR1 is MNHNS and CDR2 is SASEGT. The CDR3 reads CASSPGTENEKLFF. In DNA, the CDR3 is TGTGCCAGCAGTCCCGGGACAGAAAATGAAAAACTGTTTTTT.

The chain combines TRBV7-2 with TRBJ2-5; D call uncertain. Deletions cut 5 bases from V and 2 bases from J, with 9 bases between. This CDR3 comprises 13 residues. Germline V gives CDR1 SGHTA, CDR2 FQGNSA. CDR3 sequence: CASSRPVQETQYF. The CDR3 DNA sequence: TGTGCCAGCAGCCGTCCAGTACAAGAGACCCAGTACTTC.

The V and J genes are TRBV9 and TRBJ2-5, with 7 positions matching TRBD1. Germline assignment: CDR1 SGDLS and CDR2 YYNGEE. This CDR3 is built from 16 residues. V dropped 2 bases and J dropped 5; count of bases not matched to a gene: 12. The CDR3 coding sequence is TGTGCCAGCAGCGTGGGGATCTTTGGGACAGAGGAGACCCAGTACTTC. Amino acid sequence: CASSVGIFGTEETQYF.

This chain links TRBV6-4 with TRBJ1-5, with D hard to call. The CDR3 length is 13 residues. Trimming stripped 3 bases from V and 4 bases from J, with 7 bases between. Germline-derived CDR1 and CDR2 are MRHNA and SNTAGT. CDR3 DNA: TGTGCCAGCAGTGAAACAGAAAATCAGCCCCAGCATTTT. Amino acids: CASSETENQPQHF.

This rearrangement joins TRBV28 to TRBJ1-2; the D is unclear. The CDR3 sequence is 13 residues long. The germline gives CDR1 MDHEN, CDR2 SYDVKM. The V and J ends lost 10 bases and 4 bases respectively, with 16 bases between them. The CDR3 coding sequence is TGTGCCACCCAGGCAGCGGACGGCTATGGCTACACCTTC. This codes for CATQAADGYGYTF.